This TCR beta chain was sequenced for a study of blood T cell repertoires in COVID-19. Study summary: Specimens from acute and convalescent COVID-19 originated in the United States, Italy and Spain.

The V gene's germline CDR1 is LNHDA and CDR2 SQIVND (reference sequence). Trimming took 9 bases from V and 0 from J, leaving 17 bases between them. The CDR3 consists of 16 residues. Participant-reported clinical history was the basis for cohort assignment. Participants in the exposed group had met a COVID-19 case in the 2 weeks before joining the study. How the authors handled the data: Reference gene primer amplification gave estimated nucleated cell counts. Profiled with immunoSEQ multiplex PCR; TCRdb holds only in-frame clones, not every one. That table is the source of V, J and clone size, and D and trimming were worked out from the DNA. This table has about 430,000 clones, approximately 90% appearing once.

J is TRBJ1-4 and V is TRBV19; tentative D call: TRBD1 (5 bases). The receptor's source is a woman aged 18 to 35 who had been exposed to COVID-19. Sequenced: PBMCs or T cells enriched from blood (not recorded which). The CDR3 sequence: CASTLTGRATNEKLFF. For the CDR3, the DNA is TGTGCCAGCACACTTACAGGAAGGGCAACTAATGAAAAACTGTTTTTT.